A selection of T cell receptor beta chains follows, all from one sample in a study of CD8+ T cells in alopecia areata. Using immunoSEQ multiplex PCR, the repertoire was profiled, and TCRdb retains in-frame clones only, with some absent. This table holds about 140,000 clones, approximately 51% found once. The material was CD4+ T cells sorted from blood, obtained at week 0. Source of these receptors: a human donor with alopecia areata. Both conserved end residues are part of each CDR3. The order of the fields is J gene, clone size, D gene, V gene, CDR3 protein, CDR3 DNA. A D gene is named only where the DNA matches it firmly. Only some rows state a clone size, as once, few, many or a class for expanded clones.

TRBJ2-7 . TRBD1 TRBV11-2 CASSLGWVTGTDNYEQYF TGTGCCAGCAGCCTAGGGTGGGTGACAGGGACAGATAACTACGAGCAGTACTTC
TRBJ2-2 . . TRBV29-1 CSVESGAGLTGELFF TGCAGCGTTGAATCGGGCGCAGGGCTCACCGGGGAGCTGTTTTTT
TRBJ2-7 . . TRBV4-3 CASSQDSSGNPYEQYF TGCGCCAGCAGCCAAGATTCGTCGGGAAATCCCTACGAGCAGTACTTC
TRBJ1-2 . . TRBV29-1 CSVEARGSYGYTF TGCAGCGTTGAAGCCCGGGGCAGCTATGGCTACACCTTC
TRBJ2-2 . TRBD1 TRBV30 CAWSVRHRGIGELFF TGTGCCTGGAGTGTACGGCACAGGGGTATAGGGGAGCTGTTTTTT
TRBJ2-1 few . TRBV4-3 CASSLGDGEQFF TGCGCCAGCAGCCTGGGCGACGGGGAGCAGTTCTTC
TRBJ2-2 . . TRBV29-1 CSVMVGRGSGELFF TGCAGCGTTATGGTGGGGCGAGGGAGCGGGGAGCTGTTTTTT
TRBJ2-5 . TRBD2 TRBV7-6 CASSFEPLAGPQETQYF TGTGCCAGCAGCTTCGAACCCTTAGCGGGCCCGCAAGAGACCCAGTACTTC
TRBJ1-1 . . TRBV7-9 CASSLGGVNTEAFF TGTGCCAGCAGCCTCGGTGGGGTGAACACTGAAGCTTTCTTT
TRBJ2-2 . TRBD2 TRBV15 CATSSGGGANTGELFF TGTGCCACCAGCAGCGGTGGGGGGGCGAACACCGGGGAGCTGTTTTTT
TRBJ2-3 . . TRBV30 CARQGPSGFTDTQYF TGTGCCCGACAGGGACCTAGCGGGTTCACAGATACGCAGTATTTT
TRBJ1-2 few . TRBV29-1 CSAGSIQGYGYTF TGCAGCGCCGGGTCTATTCAGGGGTATGGCTACACCTTC
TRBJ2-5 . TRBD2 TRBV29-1 CSVVVPAGGPRETQYF TGCAGCGTTGTCGTCCCAGCGGGAGGGCCTAGGGAGACCCAGTACTTC
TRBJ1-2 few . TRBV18 CASSMTLGGYTF TGTGCCAGCTCAATGACATTGGGTGGCTACACCTTC
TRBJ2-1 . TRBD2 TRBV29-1 CSVDGTSGSWAQFF TGCAGCGTTGATGGGACTAGCGGGAGTTGGGCGCAGTTCTTC
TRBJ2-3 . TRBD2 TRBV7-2 CASRPPGLATDTQYF TGTGCCAGCAGGCCTCCGGGACTAGCTACAGATACGCAGTATTTT
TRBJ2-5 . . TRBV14 CASSQGSRGGETQYF TGTGCCAGCAGCCAAGGATCACGGGGTGGGGAGACCCAGTACTTC
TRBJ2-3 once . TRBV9 CASSVGASWVGDTQYF TGTGCCAGCAGCGTAGGAGCTAGCTGGGTTGGGGATACGCAGTATTTT
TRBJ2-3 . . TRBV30 CAWGGRATDTQYF TGTGCCTGGGGGGGGCGAGCGACAGATACGCAGTATTTT
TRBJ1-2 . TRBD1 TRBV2 CASGQASANYGYTF TGTGCCAGTGGACAGGCGAGTGCTAACTATGGCTACACCTTC
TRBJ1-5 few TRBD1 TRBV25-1 CASSDGQGVAQPQHF TGTGCCAGCAGTGACGGACAGGGGGTTGCTCAGCCCCAGCATTTT
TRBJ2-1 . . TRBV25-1 CASSRRGTGSYNEQFF TGTGCCAGCAGCCGTAGGGGAACCGGTTCCTACAATGAGCAGTTCTTC
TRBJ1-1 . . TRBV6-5 CASSYSTDRLTEAFF TGTGCCAGCAGTTACTCGACAGACAGGCTCACTGAAGCTTTCTTT
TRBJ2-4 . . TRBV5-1 CASSLAPVDIQYF TGCGCCAGCAGCTTGGCCCCGGTGGACATTCAGTACTTC
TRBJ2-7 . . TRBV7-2 CASSLQHEQYF TGTGCCAGCAGCCTCCAACACGAGCAGTACTTC
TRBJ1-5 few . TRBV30 CAWSVPGGGNQPQHF TGTGCCTGGAGTGTACCTGGGGGGGGCAATCAGCCCCAGCATTTT
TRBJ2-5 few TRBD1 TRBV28 CASSSGQGWQETQYF TGTGCCAGCAGTTCTGGACAGGGTTGGCAAGAGACCCAGTACTTC
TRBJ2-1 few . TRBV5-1 CASSKGHSEFNEQFF TGCGCCAGCAGCAAGGGACACTCCGAGTTCAATGAGCAGTTCTTC
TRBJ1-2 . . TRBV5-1 CASSWAGKHGYTF TGCGCCAGCAGCTGGGCGGGAAAACATGGCTACACCTTC
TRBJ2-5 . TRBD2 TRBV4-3 CASSQRAPGLGRETQYF TGCGCCAGCAGCCAACGCGCGCCGGGACTAGGCAGAGAGACCCAGTACTTC
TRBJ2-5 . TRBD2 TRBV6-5 CASSPHAGGGDF TGTGCCAGCAGTCCCCATGCGGGGGGCGGTGACTTC
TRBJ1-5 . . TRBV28 CASSQDQDFNQPQHF TGTGCCAGCAGTCAGGATCAGGACTTTAATCAGCCCCAGCATTTT
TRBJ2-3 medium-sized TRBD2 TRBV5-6 CASSPTTSGIRTDTQYF TGTGCCAGCAGCCCAACGACTAGCGGGATACGCACAGATACGCAGTATTTT
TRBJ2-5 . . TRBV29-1 CSVWDLQETQYF TGCAGCGTCTGGGACTTACAAGAGACCCAGTACTTC
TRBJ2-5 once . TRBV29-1 CSVRASEETQYF TGCAGCGTTCGTGCTAGCGAAGAGACCCAGTACTTC
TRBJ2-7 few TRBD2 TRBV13 CASSARLAGGPYEQYF TGTGCCAGCAGCGCCAGACTAGCGGGAGGACCCTACGAGCAGTACTTC
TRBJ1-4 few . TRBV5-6 CASTEDRGEKLFF TGTGCCAGCACGGAAGATCGTGGTGAAAAACTGTTTTTT
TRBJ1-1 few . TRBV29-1 CSVENSGAEAFF TGCAGCGTTGAAAACTCGGGGGCTGAAGCTTTCTTT